The 17 T cell receptor beta chains reported below all come from one sample, sequenced in a study of lymphopenia after photon versus proton radiotherapy. TCRdb's copy holds only in-frame clones and misses some; the assay was immunoSEQ multiplex PCR. Seen here are about 18,000 clones, 75% to 90% observed once, and the top ten hold 8% to 10%. The specimen was peripheral blood, collected from a patient treated with proton-based radiotherapy. These receptors all come from a man in his 70s with pancreatic cancer.

The chain combines TRBV25-1 with TRBJ1-6; possibly TRBD1 for D (5 bases). The CDR3 runs 15 residues. V lost 2 bases to trimming and J lost 8 bases, with 13 bases between them. CDR1 is MGHDK, CDR2 SYGVNS, per germline. The CDR3 region is CASSERGLQDSPLHF. The CDR3 DNA is TGTGCCAGCAGTGAACGGGGGTTACAGGATTCACCCCTCCACTTT.

This clone was observed a few times. Germline is not matched at one junction end, which may reflect a read error. The gene calls are TRBV5-1 and TRBJ2-3; 9 bases map to TRBD2. Germline V gene lookup returns CDR1 SGHRS and CDR2 YFSETQ. The CDR3 consists of 14 residues. Here the CDR3 DNA reads TGCGCCAGCAGCTTCGCGGGAGGGTCAGACACGCAGTATTTT. It specifies CASSFAGGSDTQYF. Filled out from reference TRBV5-1 and TRBJ2-3, the complete variable domain reads KAGVTQTPRYLIKTRGQQVTLSCSPISGHRSVSWYQQTPGQGLQFLFEYFSETQRNKGNFPGRFSGRQFSNSRSEMNVSTLELGDSALYLCASSFAGGSDTQYFGPGTRLTVL.

This clone was observed once. The rearrangement uses TRBV6-1 and TRBJ2-7; 8 bases agree with TRBD1. The length of the CDR3 is 15 residues. Losses at the gene ends were 6 bases for V and 4 bases for J; bases not matched to a gene: 11. Germline V CDR1 and CDR2: MNHNS, SASEGT. The CDR3 spells CASRTSGTGQYEQYF. DNA for the CDR3: TGTGCCAGCAGAACTTCCGGGACAGGACAATACGAGCAGTACTTC.

For the CDR3, the DNA is TGCAGCGTTCTCAGGAGCTCTGGAAACACCATATATTTT. Its translation: CSVLRSSGNTIYF. The gene calls are TRBV29-1 and TRBJ1-3; D gene unclear. CDR3 size: 13 residues. Trimming took off 5 bases at V and 0 bases at J, with 8 bases between the two ends. CDR1 SQVTM and CDR2 ANQGSEA come from the germline V gene.

The rearrangement joins TRBV6-1 to TRBJ2-1; TRBD1 matches 8 bases. V lost 6 bases to trimming and J lost 9 bases; unmatched junction nucleotides: 10. CDR1 is MNHNS and CDR2 is SASEGT in the germline V gene. CDR3 length: 14 residues. The DNA of the CDR3 is TGTGCCAGCAGCTGGACAGGGATAAGGGGTGAGCAGTTCTTC. This encodes CASSWTGIRGEQFF.

The V call is TRBV4-1, the J call TRBJ2-4, with TRBD2 matching over 7 bases. CDR3 size: 16 residues. The J segment lost 1 base and the V segment lost 2 bases, leaving 5 bases of the junction unmatched. Germline loops: CDR1 MGHRA, CDR2 YSYEKL. CDR3 region: CASSQWDGRAKNIQYF. The DNA for the CDR3 is TGCGCCAGCAGCCAATGGGACGGGAGGGCCAAAAACATTCAGTACTTC.

The V call is TRBV19, the J call TRBJ1-6, with D unclear. Trimming removed 0 bases at V and 7 bases at J, with 7 bases between. The CDR3 is made up of 14 amino acids. Germline V gene sequence: CDR1 LNHDA, CDR2 SQIVND (reference sequence). The CDR3 DNA sequence: TGTGCCAGTAGTATAGAAACGGGCAATTCACCCCTCCACTTT. This gives the protein CASSIETGNSPLHF.

The rearrangement uses TRBV5-1 and TRBJ2-5; TRBD2 matches at 8 bases. Germline values: CDR1 SGHRS, CDR2 YFSETQ. The CDR3 is made up of 14 amino acids. The J segment lost 3 bases and the V segment lost 0 bases, leaving 1 base of the junction unmatched. CDR3 protein: CASSLGAGEETQYF. CDR3 DNA sequence: TGCGCCAGCAGCTTGGGAGCGGGGGAAGAGACCCAGTACTTC.

This clone has just one count. The chain carries TRBV18 and TRBJ1-2; no clear D gene. This CDR3 is 15 amino acids long. Germline CDR1 and CDR2: KGHSH and LQKENI. The V gene lost 0 bases and the J gene lost 2 bases, with 10 bases spanning the gap. CDR3 in amino acids: CASSPPFAQNYGYTF. The CDR3 nucleotides read TGTGCCAGCTCACCACCGTTCGCACAGAACTATGGCTACACCTTC.

V is TRBV5-6 and J is TRBJ1-1; no reliable D call. V lost 1 base, J lost 3 bases, and 10 bases lay in between. CDR3 size: 14 residues. The germline CDR1 and CDR2 sequences are SGHDT and YYEEEE. The CDR3 spells CASSLPFGDTEAFF. The CDR3 DNA reads TGTGCCAGCAGCTTGCCATTTGGGGACACTGAAGCTTTCTTT.

The rearrangement uses TRBV27 and TRBJ2-5; no definite D call. The J call may be in error: the DNA end matches TRBJ2-7 better. This CDR3 is 13 amino acids long. Looked up from germline, CDR1 is MNHEY and CDR2 is SMNVEV (reference sequence). The CDR3 sequence is CASSWLESGEQYF. The CDR3 nucleotides read TGTGCCAGCAGTTGGTTGGAGTCAGGCGAGCAGTACTTC.

The chain couples TRBV29-1 to TRBJ2-7; 7 nucleotides line up with TRBD2. The CDR3 extends over 11 amino acids. Trimming at V came to 4 bases and at J to 6 bases, leaving 3 bases not matched to a gene. Germline CDR1 is SQVTM and CDR2 is ANQGSEA. Written as DNA, the CDR3 is TGCAGCGTTGCCCAGCGGGGCGAGCAGTACTTC. This translates into CSVAQRGEQYF.

The rearrangement joins TRBV7-6 to TRBJ2-7, with 7 positions matching TRBD2. The germline V gene encodes CDR1 SGHVS and CDR2 FNYEAQ. The CDR3 spans 14 residues. V was pared by 4 bases and J by 5 bases, with 8 bases of the junction left unmatched. In DNA, the CDR3 is TGTGCCAGCAGCTCCGGGGGGTGGACGAACGAGCAGTACTTC. This translates into CASSSGGWTNEQYF.

This rearrangement joins TRBV7-9 to TRBJ1-1; TRBD1 is a possible D gene (5 bases). The CDR3 totals 12 residues. CDR1 is SEHNR and CDR2 is FQNEAQ in the germline V gene (reference sequence). Between the trimmed V and J ends, which lost 8 bases and 1 base, there was a span of 8 bases. The CDR3: CASGHPNTEAFF. The CDR3 coding sequence is TGTGCCAGCGGACACCCGAACACTGAAGCTTTCTTT.

This chain links TRBV28 with TRBJ1-5; D gene ambiguous. This CDR3 is 16 amino acids long. Per germline, CDR1 MDHEN and CDR2 SYDVKM. V was trimmed by 6 bases and J by 4 bases, leaving 19 bases between them. The CDR3 region has the DNA TGTGCCAGCAGCCCCGCAGGTATCCATACGAATCAGCCCCAGCATTTT. Amino acid sequence: CASSPAGIHTNQPQHF. Based on the CDR3 plus reference TRBV28 and TRBJ1-5, the full variable domain is DVKVTQSSRYLVKRTGEKVFLECVQDMDHENMFWYRQDPGLGLRLIYFSYDVKMKEKGDIPEGYSVSREKKERFSLILESASTNQTSMYLCASSPAGIHTNQPQHFGDGTRLSIL.

This sequence joins TRBV6-5 and TRBJ1-5, with a possible D match to TRBD1 (6 bases). The germline gives CDR1 MNHEY, CDR2 SVGAGI. Trimming shortened V by 2 bases and J by 5 bases, and 13 bases separated the two germline ends. The CDR3 loop spans 15 amino acids. In DNA, the CDR3 is TGTGCCAGCAGTTACACAACAGGGTCCGATCAGCCCCAGCATTTT. Its protein is CASSYTTGSDQPQHF.

The chain couples TRBV30 to TRBJ1-3; D gene ambiguous. The CDR3 length is 14 residues. The V and J ends lost 4 bases and 4 bases respectively, with 14 bases between them. Germline-derived CDR1 and CDR2 are GTSNPN and SVGIG (reference sequence). The CDR3 is CAWMLLRGGNTIYF. CDR3 DNA sequence: TGTGCCTGGATGCTTTTAAGAGGGGGAAACACCATATATTTT.